These 2 T cell receptor beta chains originate from one sample sequenced in a study of T-cell memory formation after mild COVID-19. TCRdb fed the 5' RACE reads into MiXCR, producing one record per CDR3 protein. The sample has about 210,000 distinct CDR3 sequences, roughly a tenth seen once. Sequenced sample: PBMCs or a T cell subset sorted from them (not recorded which). These receptors all stem from a man aged 18 to 35 who had mild COVID-19 (a few samples of this study predate the infection). Cell type and time point are not known.

This chain links TRBV7-2 with TRBJ2-2; D remains unclear. This CDR3 region has 14 residues. V shed 1 base and J shed 5 bases, with 8 bases lying between them. From germline, CDR1 is SGHTA and CDR2 FQGNSA. The chain's CDR3 is CASSLGRLTGELFF. CDR3 nucleotide sequence: TGTGCCAGCAGCTTAGGCCGGCTGACCGGGGAGCTGTTTTTT.

This clonotype was seen a few times. V and J are TRBV18 and TRBJ1-1; D is unclear. The CDR3 consists of 14 residues. Trimming removed 1 base from V and 2 bases from J, with 8 bases in between. Germline V gene sequence: CDR1 KGHSH, CDR2 LQKENI. CDR3 bases: TGTGCCAGCTCACCACAGTTAGATAACACTGAAGCTTTCTTT. It yields the protein CASSPQLDNTEAFF.